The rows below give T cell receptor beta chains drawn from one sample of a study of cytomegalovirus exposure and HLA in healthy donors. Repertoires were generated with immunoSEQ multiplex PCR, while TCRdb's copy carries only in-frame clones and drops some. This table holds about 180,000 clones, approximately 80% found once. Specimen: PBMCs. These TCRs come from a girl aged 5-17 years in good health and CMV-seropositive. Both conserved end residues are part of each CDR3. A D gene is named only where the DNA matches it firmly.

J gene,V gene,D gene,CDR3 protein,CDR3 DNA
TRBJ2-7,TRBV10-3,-,CAISEGGGLPRSYEQYF,TGTGCCATCAGTGAGGGAGGAGGACTGCCCCGCTCCTACGAGCAGTACTTC
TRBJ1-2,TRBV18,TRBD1,CASSPPGQGRGYTF,TGTGCCAGCTCACCCCCCGGACAGGGCCGGGGCTACACCTTC
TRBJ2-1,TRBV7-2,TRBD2,CASSPGLAYNEQFF,TGTGCCAGCAGCCCGGGACTAGCCTACAATGAGCAGTTCTTC
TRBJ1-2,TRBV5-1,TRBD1,CASSPGTGPTNYGYTF,TGCGCCAGCAGCCCGGGGACAGGGCCAACTAACTATGGCTACACCTTC
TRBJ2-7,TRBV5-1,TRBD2,CASSGGGAGSYEQYF,TGCGCCAGCAGCGGCGGGGGGGCGGGCTCCTACGAGCAGTACTTC
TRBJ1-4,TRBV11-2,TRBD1,CASSPQGATNEKLFF,TGTGCCAGCAGCCCGCAGGGGGCAACTAATGAAAAACTGTTTTTT
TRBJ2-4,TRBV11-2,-,CASSVQLAKNIQYF,TGTGCCAGCAGCGTACAGCTAGCCAAAAACATTCAGTACTTC
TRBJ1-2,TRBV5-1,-,CASSLAGGYTF,TGCGCCAGCAGCTTGGCAGGAGGCTACACCTTC
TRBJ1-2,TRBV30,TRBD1,CAWRTGGIYGYTF,TGTGCCTGGAGGACAGGGGGCATCTATGGCTACACCTTC
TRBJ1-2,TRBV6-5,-,CASSSPQGNYGYTF,TGTGCCAGCAGTTCCCCCCAGGGGAACTATGGCTACACCTTC
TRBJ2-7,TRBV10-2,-,CASSEWARGYEQYF,TGCGCCAGCAGTGAGTGGGCTAGGGGATACGAGCAGTACTTC
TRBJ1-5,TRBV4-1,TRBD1,CASSQVLIGGNNQPQHF,TGCGCCAGCAGCCAGGTCTTGATAGGGGGCAACAATCAGCCCCAGCATTTT
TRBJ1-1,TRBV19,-,CASTPNMNTEAFF,TGTGCCAGTACCCCAAACATGAACACTGAAGCTTTCTTT
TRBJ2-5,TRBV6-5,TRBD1,CASSSTGAGQETQYF,TGTGCCAGCAGTTCGACAGGGGCAGGGCAAGAGACCCAGTACTTC
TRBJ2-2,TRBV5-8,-,CASGQLQGFTGELFF,TGTGCCAGCGGACAACTGCAGGGATTCACCGGGGAGCTGTTTTTT
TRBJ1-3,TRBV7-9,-,CASSSSGTLPGNTIYF,TGTGCCAGCAGCTCTAGCGGGACACTCCCTGGAAACACCATATATTTT
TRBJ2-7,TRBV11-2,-,CASSFSDSSSYEQYF,TGTGCCAGCAGCTTTTCGGACAGCTCCTCCTACGAGCAGTACTTC
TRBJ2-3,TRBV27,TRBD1,CASSLNRGEDTQYF,TGTGCCAGCAGTTTAAACAGGGGTGAGGATACGCAGTATTTT
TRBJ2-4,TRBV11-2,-,CASSPENIQYF,TGTGCCAGCAGCCCGGAGAACATTCAGTACTTC
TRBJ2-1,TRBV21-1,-,CAGYPSGRANEQFF,TGTGCCGGATATCCTAGCGGGAGGGCCAATGAGCAGTTCTTC
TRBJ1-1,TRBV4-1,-,CASSQGPGGAEAFF,TGCGCCAGCAGCCAAGGGCCGGGGGGCGCTGAAGCTTTCTTT
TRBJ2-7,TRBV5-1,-,CASSLGGGLASYEQYF,TGCGCCAGCAGCTTAGGGGGGGGCTTAGCTTCCTACGAGCAGTACTTC
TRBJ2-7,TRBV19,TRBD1,CASSFGGQGSYEQYF,TGTGCCAGTAGTTTCGGGGGACAGGGTTCCTACGAGCAGTACTTC
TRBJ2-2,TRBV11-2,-,CASSFWLAVNTGELFF,TGTGCCAGCAGCTTTTGGTTAGCGGTTAACACCGGGGAGCTGTTTTTT
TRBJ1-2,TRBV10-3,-,CAISEVISIGYTF,TGTGCCATCAGTGAGGTGATCAGTATTGGCTACACCTTC
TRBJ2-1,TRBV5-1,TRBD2,CASSQGWTSGWNEQFF,TGCGCCAGCAGCCAGGGTTGGACTAGCGGGTGGAATGAGCAGTTCTTC
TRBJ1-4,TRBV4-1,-,CASSQDRGSERKLFF,TGCGCCAGCAGCCAAGATCGGGGATCTGAAAGGAAACTGTTTTTT
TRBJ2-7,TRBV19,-,CASSIVLVGQDPYEQYF,TGTGCCAGTAGTATAGTTTTGGTGGGACAAGATCCCTACGAGCAGTACTTC